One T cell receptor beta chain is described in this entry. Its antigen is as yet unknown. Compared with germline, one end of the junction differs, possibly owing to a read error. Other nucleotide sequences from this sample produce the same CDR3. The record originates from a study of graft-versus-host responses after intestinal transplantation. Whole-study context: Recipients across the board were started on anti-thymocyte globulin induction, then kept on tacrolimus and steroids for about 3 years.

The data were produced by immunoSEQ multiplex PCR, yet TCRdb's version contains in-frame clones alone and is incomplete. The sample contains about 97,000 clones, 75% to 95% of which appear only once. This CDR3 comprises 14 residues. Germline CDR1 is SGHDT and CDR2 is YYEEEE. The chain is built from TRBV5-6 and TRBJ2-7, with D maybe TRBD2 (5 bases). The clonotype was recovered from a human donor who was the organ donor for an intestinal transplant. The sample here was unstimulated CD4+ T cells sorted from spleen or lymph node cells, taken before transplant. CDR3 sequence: CASSLYNGAYEQYF. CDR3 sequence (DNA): TGCGCCAGCAGCTTGTATAACGGGGCCTACGAGCAGTACTTC.